The 29 T cell receptor beta chains below come from one sample, sequenced in a study of T cells after yellow fever vaccination. TCRdb reanalysed the 5' RACE reads using MiXCR and keeps one entry per CDR3 protein. The sample shows about 68,000 distinct CDR3 sequences, over 6% of them seen only once. Sequences were derived from CD8+ T cells sorted from PBMCs, sampled more than 35 days after the first yellow fever vaccination. The origin of the receptors is a young man who received the YFV17D yellow fever vaccine.

Ten or more counts support this clonotype. The chain carries TRBV11-1 and TRBJ2-7; TRBD1 aligns across 9 bases. The CDR3 length is 18 residues. Germline trimming cut 5 bases from V and 3 bases from J; bases unmatched to any gene: 17. The germline V gene encodes CDR1 SGHAT and CDR2 FQDESV (reference sequence). The CDR3 reads CASSGLPGQGLSSYEQYF. The DNA for the CDR3 is TGTGCCAGCAGCGGACTCCCGGGACAGGGCTTGTCTAGCTACGAGCAGTACTTC. The full variable domain, with the rest looked up from reference TRBV11-1 and TRBJ2-7, is EAEVAQSPRYKITEKSQAVAFWCDPISGHATLYWYRQILGQGPELLVQFQDESVVDDSQLPKDRFSAERLKGVDSTLKIQPAELGDSAMYLCASSGLPGQGLSSYEQYFGPGTRLTVT.

This clonotype turned up a few times. The chain carries TRBV19 and TRBJ1-2; D gene unclear. Per the germline V gene, CDR1 is LNHDA and CDR2 is SQIVND (reference sequence). Trimming shortened V by 5 bases and J by 4 bases, and 8 bases separated the two germline ends. The CDR3 is 12 amino acids. CDR3 region: CASSFGVYGYTF. The CDR3, as DNA: TGTGCCAGTAGTTTCGGTGTCTATGGCTACACCTTC.

As concerns this clonotype: This may come from a read error, since a much larger clone is one base off. V usage is TRBV4-1 and J usage is TRBJ2-1; D is perhaps TRBD2 (6 bases). This CDR3 has 15 amino acids. Trimming pared 1 base from V and 3 bases from J, leaving 10 bases between. CDR1 and CDR2 from the germline V gene are MGHRA and YSYEKL. The CDR3 region is CASSQGAGRYNEQFF. Written as DNA, the CDR3 is TGCGCCAGCAGCCAAGGCGCGGGGCGCTACAATGAGCAGTTCTTC.

In its sample, this clonotype was seen many times. The chain links TRBV7-9 to TRBJ2-1; D gene unclear. Germline V gene lookup returns CDR1 SEHNR and CDR2 FQNEAQ (reference sequence). Trimming left V 1 base short and J 7 bases short, with 5 bases between. CDR3 length: 12 amino acids. CDR3 coding DNA: TGTGCCAGCAGCTTAGTCCAAAATGAGCAGTTCTTC. It translates to CASSLVQNEQFF.

This clonotype was detected many times. J is TRBJ2-1 and V is TRBV29-1, with 13 bases identical to TRBD2. CDR1 is SQVTM and CDR2 is ANQGSEA in the germline V gene. The CDR3 is made up of 17 amino acids. The V segment lost 4 bases and the J segment 5 bases; nucleotides outside the gene matches: 11. The CDR3 DNA sequence: TGCAGCGTTGGGGGACTAGCGGGGTTCGCCCTCCACAATGAGCAGTTCTTC. Its translation: CSVGGLAGFALHNEQFF.

This clonotype was seen repeatedly, ten times or more. J is TRBJ2-1 and V is TRBV7-6; TRBD1 matches at 8 bases. The V gene end was trimmed by 3 bases and the J gene end by 8 bases; junction bases not matched to a gene: 6. The length of the CDR3 is 14 residues. CDR1 and CDR2 (germline): SGHVS, FNYEAQ. The CDR3 reads CASSFDRGLHEQFF. In DNA, the CDR3 is TGTGCCAGCAGCTTCGACAGGGGACTGCATGAGCAGTTCTTC.

Ten or more counts support this clonotype. The V and J genes are TRBV10-3 and TRBJ2-3, with unresolved D. The CDR3 is 14 amino acids. Trimming removed 6 bases from V and 2 bases from J, with 12 bases in between. The germline CDR1 and CDR2 sequences are ENHRY and SYGVKD. The CDR3 sequence: CAIRTLPLTDTQYF. The CDR3 DNA reads TGTGCCATCAGGACTTTGCCGCTCACAGATACGCAGTATTTT.

There are many counts of this clonotype. The chain uses TRBV4-3 and TRBJ2-4; D may match TRBD1 or TRBD2 (5 bases each). The germline V and J ends were trimmed by 2 bases and 9 bases, with 14 bases remaining between them. Germline loops: CDR1 LGHNA, CDR2 YSLEER. This CDR3 is 14 amino acids long. The CDR3 DNA reads TGCGCCAGCAGCCAAAGACGGGGCCAGGGCATTCAGTACTTC. It specifies CASSQRRGQGIQYF.

This clonotype occurred a few times. The V gene is TRBV28, the J gene TRBJ1-2, with 7 positions matching TRBD1. Trimming at V came to 2 bases and at J to 5 bases, leaving 5 bases not matched to a gene. This CDR3 has 14 amino acids. CDR1 and CDR2 (germline): MDHEN, SYDVKM. The CDR3 reads CASSLRGRGYGYTF. CDR3 in DNA: TGTGCCAGCAGTTTACGGGGCAGGGGGTATGGCTACACCTTC.

This clonotype occurred many times. This chain uses TRBV4-2 with TRBJ2-7, with D possibly being TRBD1 or TRBD2 (5 bases each). V lost 3 bases to trimming and J lost 3 bases, with 18 bases between them. CDR1 is LGHNA and CDR2 is YNFKEQ in the germline V gene. The CDR3 length is 16 residues. The CDR3 is CASSQLSRDGLYEQYF. In DNA form, the CDR3 reads TGTGCCAGCAGCCAGCTATCCCGGGACGGTCTCTACGAGCAGTACTTC.

The rearrangement joins TRBV5-6 to TRBJ1-5; D remains ambiguous. V was trimmed by 0 bases and J by 5 bases, leaving 6 bases between them. CDR3 length: 13 amino acids. Germline lookup yields CDR1 SGHDT and CDR2 YYEEEE. DNA of the CDR3: TGTGCCAGCAGCTTGGAAGGGTATCAGCCCCAGCATTTT. The encoded protein is CASSLEGYQPQHF.

This clonotype was seen ten or more times. The V gene is TRBV3-1, the J gene TRBJ2-5; 10 bases match TRBD2. Trimming cost V 1 base and J 5 bases; bases outside gene matches: 10. CDR3 length: 17 residues. Per germline, CDR1 LGHDT and CDR2 YNNKEL (reference sequence). CDR3 sequence: CASSQGTSGVPRETQYF. The CDR3 DNA is TGTGCCAGCAGCCAAGGAACTAGCGGGGTCCCTAGGGAGACCCAGTACTTC.

The rearrangement joins TRBV27 to TRBJ1-3; D is undetermined. The CDR3 is 15 residues long. V lost 0 bases and J lost 0, with 6 bases in between. CDR1 MNHEY and CDR2 SMNVEV come from the germline V gene (reference sequence). The CDR3 spells CASSLSPGSGNTIYF. The CDR3 nucleotides are TGTGCCAGCAGTTTATCGCCCGGCTCTGGAAACACCATATATTTT.

The rearrangement links TRBV7-6 to TRBJ2-7, with no clear D. This CDR3 is built from 16 residues. V lost 5 bases, J lost 0 bases, and 17 bases lay in between. Germline CDR1 SGHVS, CDR2 FNYEAQ. The DNA for the CDR3 is TGTGCCAGCAGCCCTGGTGTGGCACTGAGCTCCTACGAGCAGTACGTC. Translating it yields CASSPGVALSSYEQYV.

This clonotype was counted ten times or more. The chain employs TRBV28 and TRBJ2-7, with unresolved D. CDR3 length equals 13 residues. The germline gives CDR1 MDHEN, CDR2 SYDVKM. V shed 5 bases and J shed 2 bases, with 10 bases lying between them. CDR3: CASSTGLTYEQYV. The CDR3 DNA reads TGTGCCAGCAGTACCGGGCTTACCTACGAGCAGTACGTC.

The chain links TRBV5-1 to TRBJ2-2; D gene ambiguous. V was trimmed by 2 bases and J by 1 base, leaving 9 bases between them. The CDR3 contains 15 residues. Germline V lookup: CDR1 SGHRS, CDR2 YFSETQ. CDR3 DNA sequence: TGCGCCAGCAGCTTAAGATCAGGGAACACCGGGGAGCTGTTTTTT. The encoded protein is CASSLRSGNTGELFF. Based on the CDR3 plus reference TRBV5-1 and TRBJ2-2, the full variable domain is KAGVTQTPRYLIKTRGQQVTLSCSPISGHRSVSWYQQTPGQGLQFLFEYFSETQRNKGNFPGRFSGRQFSNSRSEMNVSTLELGDSALYLCASSLRSGNTGELFFGEGSRLTVL.

This clonotype was recorded at least ten times. The V call is TRBV27, the J call TRBJ2-7; D is perhaps TRBD1 (6 bases). V was clipped by 7 bases and J by 3 bases, with 22 bases between them. The CDR3 runs 16 residues. Germline assignment: CDR1 MNHEY and CDR2 SMNVEV (reference sequence). This CDR3 reads CASKGVGETGLYEQYF. In nucleotides, the CDR3 is TGTGCCAGCAAGGGGGTTGGGGAGACAGGCCTCTACGAGCAGTACTTC.

This clonotype has at least ten counts. J is TRBJ2-7 and V is TRBV21-1; TRBD1 is taken as the D call from the table, unchecked against the DNA. TRBV21-1 is reported as a pseudogene. CDR3 length equals 14 residues. Here the CDR3 DNA reads TGTGCCAGCAGGCCCGGGACAGGGGGCTACGAGCAGTACGTC. Translation: CASRPGTGGYEQYV.

This clonotype was counted at least ten times. The chain joins TRBV7-8 to TRBJ2-7, with 8 positions matching TRBD1. Germline CDR1 SGHVS, CDR2 FQNEAQ. The trim removed 3 bases at V and 2 bases at J, leaving 9 bases unmatched. CDR3 length: 16 residues. The CDR3 DNA reads TGTGCCAGCAGCTTGCCCGACGGGACAGGCCCCTACGAGCAGTACTTC. This codes for CASSLPDGTGPYEQYF.

This clonotype was counted ten times or more. V usage is TRBV27 and J usage is TRBJ2-1; no reliable D call. The CDR3 contains 14 residues. Germline loops: CDR1 MNHEY, CDR2 SMNVEV (reference sequence). Trimming pared 3 bases from V and 6 bases from J, leaving 12 bases between. In nucleotides, the CDR3 is TGTGCCAGCAGTTTCTTTTCCGTGTCCAATGAGCAGTTCTTC. Amino acid sequence: CASSFFSVSNEQFF.

This clonotype was detected a few times. CDR3 protein: CASSLDSRQETQYF. The CDR3 DNA sequence: TGTGCCAGCAGCTTAGATAGCAGGCAAGAGACCCAGTACTTC. This chain connects TRBV7-9 to TRBJ2-5; no clear D gene. In germline, CDR1 is SEHNR, CDR2 FQNEAQ (reference sequence). The CDR3 is 14 amino acids. V dropped 1 base and J dropped 2 bases, with 8 bases sitting between them.

In its sample, this clonotype was seen many times. CDR3 in amino acids: CATSRATGSYEQYF. The CDR3 nucleotides read TGTGCCACCAGCAGAGCTACAGGGTCCTACGAGCAGTACTTC. The gene calls are TRBV15 and TRBJ2-7, with D perhaps matching TRBD1 (6 bases). CDR1 is LNHNV and CDR2 is YYDKDF in the germline V gene (reference sequence). The CDR3 has 14 amino acids. V lost 1 base and J lost 1, with 8 bases in between. Filled out from reference TRBV15 and TRBJ2-7, the complete variable domain reads DAMVIQNPRYQVTQFGKPVTLSCSQTLNHNVMYWYQQKSSQAPKLLFHYYDKDFNNEADTPDNFQSRRPNTSFCFLDIRSPGLGDTAMYLCATSRATGSYEQYFGPGTRLTVT.

In its sample, this clonotype was seen many times. The CDR3 region has the DNA TGCGCCAGCAGCCAAGATCCCCAGCTAGCGGGGAGCACAGATACGCAGTATTTT. It is translated as CASSQDPQLAGSTDTQYF. V is TRBV4-3 and J is TRBJ2-3, with TRBD2 identical over 9 bases. The CDR3 runs to 18 residues. Germline V gene lookup returns CDR1 LGHNA and CDR2 YSLEER. Trimming cost V 0 bases and J 0 bases; bases outside gene matches: 7.

This clonotype was seen many times. The chain recombines TRBV7-9 with TRBJ1-1; D uncertain. V lost 5 bases and J 10 bases, leaving 17 bases between the germline ends. The CDR3 is made up of 13 amino acids. CDR1 is SEHNR, CDR2 FQNEAQ, per germline (reference sequence). CDR3 sequence (DNA): TGTGCCAGCAGCCCGAGGGTCTATTGGGGAGCTTTCTTT. This gives the protein CASSPRVYWGAFF.

This clonotype was detected many times. The rearrangement uses TRBV20-1 and TRBJ1-1; D not certain. The length of the CDR3 is 14 residues. Germline V gene sequence: CDR1 DFQATT, CDR2 SNEGSKA (reference sequence). Trimming cost V 5 bases and J 4 bases, with 17 bases left between them. CDR3 coding DNA: TGCAGTGCTGCCCCCCGGGATGGTGGCACTGAAGCTTTCTTT. Its translation is CSAAPRDGGTEAFF.

The V gene is TRBV5-5, the J gene TRBJ1-1; D is possibly TRBD1 (5 bases). Germline V gives CDR1 SGHKS, CDR2 YYEKEE (reference sequence). V lost 2 bases and J 4 bases, leaving 15 bases between the germline ends. CDR3 length: 15 amino acids. CDR3 amino acids: CASSFSREGITEAFF. The DNA of the CDR3 is TGTGCCAGCAGCTTTTCCAGGGAGGGGATCACTGAAGCTTTCTTT.

This clonotype was seen ten or more times. This chain joins TRBV11-2 and TRBJ2-1; TRBD1 or TRBD2 may be the D gene (5 bases each). V was pared by 4 bases and J by 6 bases, with 13 bases between. The germline gives CDR1 SGHAT, CDR2 FQNNGV. The CDR3 contains 14 residues. The CDR3 loop is CASSSNVGTNEQFF. DNA for the CDR3: TGTGCCAGCAGCTCCAACGTCGGGACCAATGAGCAGTTCTTC.

This clonotype was picked up many times. The chain couples TRBV12-3 or TRBV12-4 to TRBJ2-2; no firm D call. The V and J ends lost 3 bases and 7 bases respectively, with 9 bases between them. The CDR3 runs 13 residues. Here the CDR3 reads CASSFWGSGELFF. The CDR3 nucleotides are TGTGCCAGCAGTTTCTGGGGTAGCGGGGAGCTGTTTTTT.

This clonotype was found many times. The gene calls are TRBV12-3 or TRBV12-4 and TRBJ2-1, with 9 positions matching TRBD2. The CDR3 is made up of 15 amino acids. Trimming took 2 bases from V and 5 from J; bases not matched to a gene: 4. The CDR3 sequence is CASSLIAGGNNEQFF. CDR3 nucleotide sequence: TGTGCCAGCAGTTTAATCGCGGGGGGGAACAATGAGCAGTTCTTC.